The rows below give T cell receptor beta chains drawn from one sample of a study of identical twins. TCRdb independently ran MiXCR on the 5' RACE reads; one entry per CDR3 protein. The table has 450,000 to 500,000 distinct CDR3 sequences, about 13% seen once. The same data also went into a second study, on yellow fever vaccine responses in identical twins.

Sequencing was carried out using CD4+ T cells sorted from blood. All receptors derive from a woman aged 18-29 years in good health. The CDR3 runs from the conserved cysteine through the conserved F or W. Fields, in order: CDR3 length, J gene, D gene, V gene, clone size, CDR3 DNA, CDR3 protein. D genes are given only for firm matches. Some rows mark clone size as missing; the rest say once, few, many or name a class of expanded clone.

>16|TRBJ2-7|TRBD2|TRBV11-2|.
TGTGCCAGCAGCTTACTCGGACTAGCGGGGGGGGGTGAGCAGTACTTC
CASSLLGLAGGGEQYF
>18|TRBJ2-1|TRBD2|TRBV11-2|.
TGTGCCAGCAGCTTAGTAGCGGGAGCGGGAGGCCCCTACAATGAGCAGTTCTTC
CASSLVAGAGGPYNEQFF
>16|TRBJ2-6|.|TRBV12-3/TRBV12-4|few
TGTGCAGTCCGAGGGGACCCGCTTGGTGGGGCCAACGTCCTGACTTTC
CAVRGDPLGGANVLTF
>14|TRBJ1-2|.|TRBV9|.
TGTGCCAGCAGCGTAGGGAGGGTCGATCTTGGCTACACCTTC
CASSVGRVDLGYTF
>17|TRBJ2-1|TRBD2|TRBV27|.
TGTGCCAGCAGTTTCCCCACCAAGCGGGAGGGCGGCAATGAGCAGTTCTTC
CASSFPTKREGGNEQFF
>15|TRBJ2-2|TRBD2|TRBV25-1|few
TGTGCCAGCAGTCCGGGGACTAGCTTCGCCGGGGAGCTGTTTTTT
CASSPGTSFAGELFF
>17|TRBJ2-1|TRBD1|TRBV20-1|.
TGCAGTGCTAGAGATCTTAGGTCAACGGGACAGTACAATGAGCAGTTCTTC
CSARDLRSTGQYNEQFF
>14|TRBJ2-7|.|TRBV7-9|.
TGTGCCAGCAGCTTACAGTCCGGACTCTACGAGCAGTACTTC
CASSLQSGLYEQYF
>14|TRBJ2-3|.|TRBV12-3/TRBV12-4|many
TGTGCCAGCAGTTTAGGGGGCGGGCAGGATACGCAGTATTTT
CASSLGGGQDTQYF
>15|TRBJ1-1|.|TRBV30|few
TGTGCCTGGAGTGCCATGGGCGGGAAGGGCACTGAAGCTTTCTTT
CAWSAMGGKGTEAFF